Each of the 31 T cell receptor beta chains below was sequenced from the same sample in a study of T cell changes during pregnancy in multiple sclerosis. Some clones are missing from TCRdb's copy, which holds only in-frame ones; the method was immunoSEQ multiplex PCR. The table lists about 86,000 clones, 85% to 95% of them singletons. The material sequenced was peripheral blood, taken in the first trimester of pregnancy. Every receptor here comes from a female donor in good health, enrolled as a control in a pregnancy study.

This clone showed up just once. This sequence joins TRBV7-9 and TRBJ2-5, with 9 positions matching TRBD2. Germline values: CDR1 SEHNR, CDR2 FQNEAQ (reference sequence). Trimming cost V 7 bases and J 5 bases; bases outside gene matches: 5. The length of the CDR3 is 13 residues. The CDR3 is CASTERGAETQYF. CDR3 sequence (DNA): TGTGCCAGCACGGAGCGGGGGGCGGAGACCCAGTACTTC.

This chain connects TRBV27 to TRBJ1-2, with D perhaps matching TRBD1 (6 bases). V lost 6 bases and J 2 bases, leaving 10 bases between the germline ends. The CDR3 has 13 residues. Germline CDR1 is MNHEY and CDR2 is SMNVEV (reference sequence). The CDR3 DNA reads TGTGCCAGCAGGGACAGATTCAACTATGGCTACACCTTC. It translates to CASRDRFNYGYTF.

In this sample, this clone turned up once. The chain recombines TRBV2 with TRBJ2-7; TRBD1 matches at 7 bases. CDR3 length: 13 residues. V trimming: 7 bases; J trimming: 6 bases; junction bases outside the gene matches: 9. Germline CDR1 and CDR2: SNHLY and FYNNEI. CDR3 coding DNA: TGTGCCAGCACAGGGCAGGGGGTTTCCGAGCAGTACTTC. The encoded protein is CASTGQGVSEQYF. The full variable domain, its missing parts supplied by reference TRBV2 and TRBJ2-7, is EPEVTQTPSHQVTQMGQEVILRCVPISNHLYFYWYRQILGQKVEFLVSFYNNEISEKSEIFDDQFSVERPDGSNFTLKIRSTKLEDSAMYFCASTGQGVSEQYFGPGTRLTVT.

This clone was detected once. The V and J genes are TRBV5-4 and TRBJ2-1; D may be TRBD2 (5 bases). Germline values: CDR1 SGHNT, CDR2 YYREEE (reference sequence). Trimming left V 4 bases short and J 3 bases short, with 11 bases between. The CDR3 covers 14 residues. Here the CDR3 DNA reads TGTGCCAGCAGCCCCTTAGGACTCTACAATGAGCAGTTCTTC. Amino acid sequence: CASSPLGLYNEQFF.

The chain joins TRBV7-3 to TRBJ1-3; a possible D gene is TRBD1 (6 bases). The germline V gene encodes CDR1 SGHTA and CDR2 FQGTGA. There are 14 residues in the CDR3. Trimming stripped 5 bases from V and 1 base from J, with 9 bases between. The CDR3 coding sequence is TGTGCCAGCAGCCCCGGACAGTCTGGAAACACCATATATTTT. Translating it yields CASSPGQSGNTIYF.

The chain links TRBV13 to TRBJ2-7, with D possibly being TRBD1 (5 bases). The CDR3 contains 14 residues. Trimming pared 5 bases from V and 9 bases from J, leaving 20 bases between. Germline CDR1 PRHDT, CDR2 FYEKMQ (reference sequence). The CDR3: CASSPRTTDFGQYF. The CDR3 DNA follows: TGTGCCAGCAGCCCTCGGACGACAGACTTTGGGCAGTACTTC. The full variable domain, rest sourced from reference TRBV13 and TRBJ2-7, is AAGVIQSPRHLIKEKRETATLKCYPIPRHDTVYWYQQGPGQDPQFLISFYEKMQSDKGSIPDRFSAQQFSDYHSELNMSSLELGDSALYFCASSPRTTDFGQYFGPGTRLTVT.

This chain joins TRBV6-5 and TRBJ2-7; 9 bases are shared with TRBD2. Trimming took 4 bases from V and 2 from J; bases not matched to a gene: 3. This CDR3 region has 14 residues. The V gene's germline CDR1 is MNHEY and CDR2 SVGAGI. CDR3: CASSFQRGAYEQYF. CDR3 nucleotides: TGTGCCAGCAGTTTCCAGCGGGGGGCCTACGAGCAGTACTTC.

This clone occurred a few times. V and J are TRBV10-3 and TRBJ1-2; D is perhaps TRBD1 (6 bases). CDR3 length: 13 residues. V dropped 4 bases and J dropped 3 bases, with 9 bases sitting between them. From germline, CDR1 is ENHRY and CDR2 SYGVKD. In nucleotides, the CDR3 is TGTGCCATCAGTGGGACAGACCACTATGGCTACACCTTC. Protein product: CAISGTDHYGYTF.

The CDR3 loop reads CASRLSGAGGDNEQFF. For the CDR3, the DNA is TGTGCCAGCAGATTGTCTGGAGCGGGGGGGGACAATGAGCAGTTCTTC. The rearrangement links TRBV6-6 to TRBJ2-1, with 10 bases fitting TRBD2. With 6 bases clipped from V and 5 bases from J, the junction kept 10 bases outside the gene matches. The V gene's germline CDR1 is MNHNY and CDR2 SVGAGI (reference sequence). The CDR3 totals 16 residues.

The chain has TRBV27 and TRBJ1-2; D gene unclear. CDR1 is MNHEY, CDR2 SMNVEV, per germline (reference sequence). The CDR3 is 12 residues long. With 7 bases removed from V and 1 base from J, the gap between germline ends came to 7 bases. Here the CDR3 reads CASKAGNYGYTF. In DNA form, the CDR3 reads TGTGCCAGCAAGGCGGGTAACTATGGCTACACCTTC.

The gene calls are TRBV9 and TRBJ1-5; no definite D call. Per germline, CDR1 SGDLS and CDR2 YYNGEE. CDR3 length: 13 residues. Trimming pared 5 bases from V and 5 bases from J, leaving 11 bases between. DNA of the CDR3: TGTGCCAGCAGTGCCTTGGGCGATCAGCCCCAGCATTTT. This encodes CASSALGDQPQHF.

In DNA, the CDR3 is TGTGCCAGCAGCGTTTTTCGCGCCGGGACAGGGTGGACCGGGGAGCTGTTTTTT. Translation gives CASSVFRAGTGWTGELFF. The genes are TRBV9 and TRBJ2-2; 9 nucleotides match TRBD1. CDR1 is SGDLS, CDR2 YYNGEE, per germline. The CDR3 is made up of 18 amino acids. After removal of 2 bases from V and 5 bases from J, the junction contained 13 bases not matched to a gene. Filled out from reference TRBV9 and TRBJ2-2, the complete variable domain reads DSGVTQTPKHLITATGQRVTLRCSPRSGDLSVYWYQQSLDQGLQFLIQYYNGEERAKGNILERFSAQQFPDLHSELNLSSLELGDSALYFCASSVFRAGTGWTGELFFGEGSRLTVL.

The chain uses TRBV29-1 and TRBJ1-2; D may be TRBD1 (6 bases). Germline-derived CDR1 and CDR2 are SQVTM and ANQGSEA. The CDR3 spans 13 residues. V shed 7 bases and J shed 2 bases, with 14 bases lying between them. For the CDR3, the DNA is TGCAGCGCCCGACAGGACCCAAACTATGGCTACACCTTC. This sequence encodes CSARQDPNYGYTF.

This chain joins TRBV2 and TRBJ2-2, with D possibly being TRBD1 (6 bases). In germline, CDR1 is SNHLY, CDR2 FYNNEI. Trimming removed 4 bases at V and 0 bases at J, with 9 bases between. This CDR3 comprises 15 residues. CDR3 in amino acids: CASSARGANTGELFF. CDR3 nucleotide sequence: TGTGCCAGCAGTGCCAGGGGAGCGAACACCGGGGAGCTGTTTTTT.

This chain joins TRBV18 and TRBJ2-4, with D perhaps matching TRBD2 (6 bases). CDR3 length: 15 residues. V gave up 3 bases and J gave up 1 base, with 10 bases separating them. Germline V CDR1 and CDR2: KGHSH, LQKENI. The CDR3 loop is CASSPNGGAKNIQYF. CDR3 nucleotide sequence: TGTGCCAGCTCACCGAATGGGGGGGCCAAAAACATTCAGTACTTC. Together with reference TRBV18 and TRBJ2-4, the CDR3 gives the full variable domain: NAGVMQNPRHLVRRRGQEARLRCSPMKGHSHVYWYRQLPEEGLKFMVYLQKENIIDESGMPKERFSAEFPKEGPSILRIQQVVRGDSAAYFCASSPNGGAKNIQYFGAGTRLSVL.

This clone has a single count. This chain uses TRBV7-8 with TRBJ2-2; 7 bases align to TRBD2. CDR3 length equals 15 residues. V was clipped by 5 bases and J by 4 bases; unmatched bases: 7. Germline-derived CDR1 and CDR2 are SGHVS and FQNEAQ. As DNA, the CDR3 is TGTGCCAGCAGCAGAGAGGGAGGGACCACCGGGGAGCTGTTTTTT. This sequence encodes CASSREGGTTGELFF.

This rearrangement joins TRBV9 to TRBJ2-3; D gene ambiguous. The CDR3 consists of 11 residues. The V and J ends lost 3 bases and 5 bases respectively, with 4 bases between them. In germline, CDR1 is SGDLS, CDR2 YYNGEE. The CDR3 protein is CASSEQDTQYF. In DNA, the CDR3 is TGTGCCAGCAGCGAGCAAGATACGCAGTATTTT.

The chain couples TRBV29-1 to TRBJ2-1; 8 bases fit TRBD2. J was trimmed by 4 bases and V by 4 bases; bases with no gene match: 3. The CDR3 extends over 13 amino acids. Looked up from germline, CDR1 is SQVTM and CDR2 is ANQGSEA. The CDR3, as DNA: TGCAGCGTTGGAACTAGCGGATACAATGAGCAGTTCTTC. Translating gives CSVGTSGYNEQFF.

This chain connects TRBV10-1 to TRBJ2-7; TRBD2 is a possible D gene (7 bases). The CDR3 length is 16 residues. The germline V gene encodes CDR1 WNHNN and CDR2 SYGVQD (reference sequence). Trimming took off 3 bases at V and 2 bases at J, with 17 bases between the two ends. In DNA form, the CDR3 reads TGCGCCAGCAGTGATTCCGATCGGGGGGCTGCCTACGAGCAGTACTTC. Translation gives CASSDSDRGAAYEQYF.

The rearrangement uses TRBV2 and TRBJ2-7, with a possible D match to TRBD2 (6 bases). CDR3 length: 15 amino acids. The V end lost 4 bases, the J end lost 2 bases, and 15 bases lay between the germline ends. CDR1 and CDR2 from the germline V gene are SNHLY and FYNNEI. The CDR3 DNA is TGTGCCAGCAGTGCGGGACTCTCGGGGGCCTACGAGCAGTACTTC. Amino acid sequence: CASSAGLSGAYEQYF.

The chain is built from TRBV7-2 and TRBJ2-1; D may be TRBD1 (5 bases). CDR1 is SGHTA and CDR2 is FQGNSA in the germline V gene. The CDR3 consists of 13 residues. Trimming shortened V by 5 bases and J by 9 bases, and 14 bases separated the two germline ends. CDR3 bases: TGTGCCAGCAGCATACGACAGCAGGGTGAGCAGTTCTTC. This codes for CASSIRQQGEQFF.

The J gene is TRBJ1-1, the V gene TRBV15; D uncertain. Germline V lookup: CDR1 LNHNV, CDR2 YYDKDF (reference sequence). This CDR3 has 15 residues. The germline V and J ends were trimmed by 2 bases and 2 bases, with 12 bases remaining between them. The CDR3 loop reads CATSRLDGLNTEAFF. The CDR3 bases are TGTGCCACCAGCAGACTAGACGGACTAAACACTGAAGCTTTCTTT.

The rearrangement links TRBV30 to TRBJ2-3, with a tentative D call TRBD2 (7 bases). The CDR3 covers 16 residues. Germline loops: CDR1 GTSNPN, CDR2 SVGIG (reference sequence). Trimming took off 0 bases at V and 1 base at J, with 14 bases between the two ends. This CDR3 reads CAWSVFRGAGTDTQYF. In DNA form, the CDR3 reads TGTGCCTGGAGTGTATTCCGGGGGGCTGGCACAGATACGCAGTATTTT.

The CDR3 is CASSLNRYEQYF. The CDR3 DNA is TGTGCCAGCAGCTTAAACCGGTACGAGCAGTACTTC. The chain employs TRBV7-8 and TRBJ2-7; D is undetermined. Between the trimmed V and J ends, which lost 2 bases and 4 bases, there was a span of 6 bases. The V gene's germline CDR1 is SGHVS and CDR2 FQNEAQ. The CDR3 has 12 amino acids. Complete variable domain (other parts from reference TRBV7-8 and TRBJ2-7): GAGVSQSPRYKVAKRGQDVALRCDPISGHVSLFWYQQALGQGPEFLTYFQNEAQLDKSGLPSDRFFAERPEGSVSTLKIQRTQQEDSAVYLCASSLNRYEQYFGPGTRLTVT.

The gene calls are TRBV29-1 and TRBJ2-3; no clear D gene. Germline loops: CDR1 SQVTM, CDR2 ANQGSEA. Trimming removed 3 bases from V and 2 bases from J, with 6 bases in between. The CDR3 length is 12 residues. CDR3 in amino acids: CSVEANTDTQYF. The DNA for the CDR3 is TGCAGCGTTGAGGCAAACACAGATACGCAGTATTTT.

This chain links TRBV9 with TRBJ1-2, with D possibly matching TRBD1 (6 bases). CDR3 length: 11 amino acids. Germline V gene sequence: CDR1 SGDLS, CDR2 YYNGEE. Deletions cut 5 bases from V and 8 bases from J, with 10 bases between. In DNA, the CDR3 is TGTGCCAGCAGTGAGCAGGGGGGCTACACCTTC. It specifies CASSEQGGYTF.

The V call is TRBV5-5, the J call TRBJ1-1; D unclear. The germline V gene encodes CDR1 SGHKS and CDR2 YYEKEE (reference sequence). V dropped 0 bases and J dropped 1 base, with 7 bases sitting between them. The CDR3 has 14 residues. This chain's CDR3 is CASSLGHSNTEAFF. CDR3 sequence (DNA): TGTGCCAGCAGCTTGGGACACTCGAACACTGAAGCTTTCTTT. Full variable domain (missing parts from reference TRBV5-5 and TRBJ1-1): DAGVTQSPTHLIKTRGQQVTLRCSPISGHKSVSWYQQVLGQGPQFIFQYYEKEERGRGNFPDRFSARQFPNYSSELNVNALLLGDSALYLCASSLGHSNTEAFFGQGTRLTVV.

The chain is built from TRBV29-1 and TRBJ1-1; tentatively, D is TRBD1 (5 bases). CDR3 length equals 13 residues. Per the germline V gene, CDR1 is SQVTM and CDR2 is ANQGSEA. The V gene lost 7 bases and the J gene lost 4 bases, with 16 bases spanning the gap. The CDR3 sequence: CSGGDRSFTEAFF. CDR3 nucleotides: TGCAGCGGGGGGGACCGAAGCTTCACTGAAGCTTTCTTT.

V is TRBV5-6 and J is TRBJ1-6; 8 nucleotides align to TRBD1. After removal of 4 bases from V and 10 bases from J, the junction contained 7 bases not matched to a gene. The CDR3 covers 14 residues. Germline loops: CDR1 SGHDT, CDR2 YYEEEE. This CDR3 reads CASSDDRGWSPLHF. CDR3 nucleotide sequence: TGTGCCAGCAGCGATGACAGGGGCTGGTCACCCCTCCACTTT.

The table lists this clone with a few counts. The rearrangement joins TRBV19 to TRBJ2-2; 9 nucleotides align to TRBD1. The length of the CDR3 is 18 residues. J was trimmed by 4 bases and V by 7 bases; bases with no gene match: 16. Per the germline V gene, CDR1 is LNHDA and CDR2 is SQIVND (reference sequence). Here the CDR3 DNA reads TGTGCCAGTAACCCGGGACAGGGTAAATGGGGCCGCACCGGGGAGCTGTTTTTT. Amino acids: CASNPGQGKWGRTGELFF.

V is TRBV6-5 and J is TRBJ2-3, with 11 bases aligning to TRBD2. The V segment lost 4 bases and the J segment 4 bases; nucleotides outside the gene matches: 4. The CDR3 length is 15 residues. Per the germline V gene, CDR1 is MNHEY and CDR2 is SVGAGI. CDR3 residues: CASSFHSGGADTQYF. The CDR3 DNA is TGTGCCAGCAGTTTCCATAGCGGGGGGGCAGATACGCAGTATTTT.